This entry lists 3 T cell receptor beta chains sequenced from one sample in a study of graft-versus-host responses after intestinal transplantation. Method: immunoSEQ multiplex PCR; TCRdb's copy keeps in-frame clones and lacks some. The sample has 25,000 to 35,000 clones; around 85% are singletons. These receptors lack a known antigen. The sample consisted of unstimulated CD8+ T cells sorted from spleen or lymph node cells, taken before intestinal transplant. All receptors come from a human donor who received an intestinal transplant.

The chain recombines TRBV15 with TRBJ1-1; 10 nucleotides line up with TRBD1. V was clipped by 5 bases and J by 5 bases; unmatched bases: 17. CDR1 LNHNV and CDR2 YYDKDF come from the germline V gene (reference sequence). The CDR3 has 18 residues. This CDR3 is CATSGTGTGASPRTEAFF. CDR3 nucleotides: TGTGCCACCAGCGGAACCGGGACAGGGGCCTCCCCTAGGACTGAAGCTTTCTTT. Full variable domain (rest looked up from reference TRBV15 and TRBJ1-1): DAMVIQNPRYQVTQFGKPVTLSCSQTLNHNVMYWYQQKSSQAPKLLFHYYDKDFNNEADTPDNFQSRRPNTSFCFLDIRSPGLGDTAMYLCATSGTGTGASPRTEAFFGQGTRLTVV.

The V and J genes are TRBV10-3 and TRBJ2-7; 7 bases map to TRBD2. Per germline, CDR1 ENHRY and CDR2 SYGVKD. The trim removed 7 bases at V and 1 base at J, leaving 10 bases unmatched. The CDR3 sequence is 15 residues long. The CDR3 bases are TGTGCCATCACCGACCCGGGACTACCTTCCTACGAGCAGTACTTC. As protein: CAITDPGLPSYEQYF.

With regard to this clone: Other DNA sequences in the same sample also yield this CDR3. The genes are TRBV5-1 and TRBJ1-4; no definite D call. The V and J ends lost 0 bases and 5 bases respectively, with 8 bases between them. Germline values: CDR1 SGHRS, CDR2 YFSETQ. The CDR3 sequence is 14 residues long. CDR3 in DNA: TGCGCCAGCAGCTTGGACAGAACGAATGAAAAACTGTTTTTT. Amino acid sequence: CASSLDRTNEKLFF. Full variable domain (remainder filled in from reference TRBV5-1 and TRBJ1-4): KAGVTQTPRYLIKTRGQQVTLSCSPISGHRSVSWYQQTPGQGLQFLFEYFSETQRNKGNFPGRFSGRQFSNSRSEMNVSTLELGDSALYLCASSLDRTNEKLFFGSGTQLSVL.